This T cell receptor (beta chain) was sequenced in a study of technical replicates of blood from a handful of donors. TCRdb's copy holds only in-frame clones and misses some; the assay was immunoSEQ multiplex PCR. Seen here are about 79,000 clones, about 91% observed once, and the top ten hold 0.3% to 0.45%. Germline CDR1 KGHSH, CDR2 LQKENI. The CDR3 spans 14 residues. V lost 3 bases, J lost 4 bases, and 10 bases lay in between. The chain combines TRBV18 with TRBJ2-1; no firm D call. Sequences were obtained from T cells isolated from PBMCs. This TCR came from a human donor in good health. Some clones in this sample may be carry-over from other donors' samples. The CDR3 coding sequence is TGTGCCAGCTCACCCACCCGCGGTTACAATGAGCAGTTCTTC. This sequence encodes CASSPTRGYNEQFF.